This T cell receptor (beta chain) was sequenced during a study of shared clonotypes between healthy human individuals (dated by TCRdb to 2018 to 2020). A note on the overall study: The cohort comprised a couple of women and a few men aged 18 to 49 years. For each donor, CD4 naive and CD4 memory were each given three plates, CD8 naive was given two plates, and CD8 memory was given one plate. To estimate repertoire size and how much clonotype sharing occurs between individuals, the study deeply sequenced the blood TCR repertoires of 5 or 6 healthy adults. To increase sequencing depth and limit assay-specific biases, TCR repertoire library preparation and sequencing were carried out by different laboratories using diverse techniques. Leukapheresis yielded between about 0.94 and 8.9 billion PBMCs per donor. Overall results and qualifications from the work: The small number of donors limited the genetic and exposure-history diversity represented. Across a handful of donors, approximately 5% of naive CD4, 3% to 4% of naive CD8, 2% to 2.5% of memory CD4, and roughly 0.41% of memory CD8 clonotypes were shared. Pairwise subsampling indicated that sequencing depth was expected to affect the degree of clonotype sharing among donors. Sampling was restricted to blood, and TCR repertoires in tissue are likely to differ from TCR repertoires in blood. Incomplete sequencing was indicated by rarefaction of sorted-subset datasets, despite the large sequencing depth. Clonotypes shared by all four sorted-subset donors showed higher generation probabilities than non-shared clonotypes. Naive subsets generally had larger estimated clonotype richness than memory subsets.

TCR CDR3 regions were amplified from genomic DNA by multiplex PCR using the deep immunoSEQ assay. For each cell subset, the extracted genomic DNA was distributed evenly across all wells of several immunoSEQ 96-well plates, and each plate served as one replicate. For sorted subsets, 150 to 200 ng genomic DNA, equal to about 30,000 T cell genomes, was loaded into each replicate PCR. Purified libraries were measured with a Qubit 3.0 fluorometer, size-checked on a Bioanalyzer 2100, and measured again with the KAPA Library Quantification kit. Every immunoSEQ 96-well plate was sequenced on a dedicated single-read 150-cycle Illumina NextSeq 550 flow cell. Concerning the study's data processing: Because only junctional sequences without quality scores were contained in the immunoSEQ output, filtering matching that applied to full-length reads could not be performed. Sequences were annotated with PyIR, a Python wrapper for IgBLAST v1.9, and V/J genes and CDR3 were assigned using IMGT germline references. Any read was removed if the V/J assignment was weak (E-value above 1e-6), the CDR3 was missing, or the read contained stop codons, out-of-frame junctions, or ambiguous translated residues. V3J clonotypes were defined as sequences sharing an identical inferred V gene, J gene, and CDR3 amino acid sequence. The percentage overlap between two repertoires was calculated by dividing the number of shared unique clonotypes by the size of the smaller repertoire. Richness of each repertoire was evaluated using RTK rarefaction, the Chao1 estimator, and Recon v2.1 estimates of unobserved clonotypes. Generation probabilities were computed with OLGA for all TCRbeta clonotypes obtained by the gDNA method from several donors. TCRdb mirrors the immuneACCESS table, restricted to in-frame sequences. Some clones are absent from its copies; in checked studies, under half trace to an unresolved V gene, and the reason for the others is unknown. Clone size and V and J calls were adopted from that table, with D and trimming inferred from the DNA. The sample profile shows about a million clones; around 77% of them were found once. Almost 0.9% of the sample is in the top ten clones.

From the cysteine through the phenylalanine, the CDR3 covers 20 amino acids. The sequence is cut down to CDR3 DNA, 60 bases in frame from base 1. The germline V end is reduced by 3 bases and the J end by 7 bases; junction bases left unmatched: 22. CDR1 MDHEN and CDR2 SYDVKM were looked up in the germline V gene. Healthy HIV-negative adults with no recently reported acute infections or vaccinations were included as donors. Every donor was a Caucasian adult residing in Nashville, Tennessee, USA. CD4+ T cells were enriched through magnetic negative selection, after which naive cells were positively selected on CD45RA and the remaining negative fraction served as the memory subset. After blood collection by leukapheresis, PBMCs were isolated using Ficoll-Histopaque density gradient centrifugation and then cryopreserved in the vapor phase of liquid nitrogen. Purity and quantity of every magnetically sorted T cell population were checked by analytical flow cytometry. From each sorted fraction, genomic DNA was isolated and quantified by UV absorbance on a Nanodrop 2000c.

With respect to this clone: This receptor's antigen is unknown. Base qualities are not provided; no much larger clone lies one nucleotide away.

Recombination joined TRBV28 with TRBJ2-1, and 9 bases in between align with TRBD2. This sequence originates from a man aged 18 to 35 in good health. Some clones in this sample may be carry-over from other donors' samples. Sample: memory CD4+ T cells from PBMCs. Sample cell subset or site, as interpreted from the label and publication: CD45RA-negative fraction. This receptor has the CDR3 CASSLFAVTSGRREENEQFF. The nucleotide sequence is given as TGTGCCAGCAGTTTGTTCGCTGTTACGAGCGGGAGGAGAGAAGAGAATGAGCAGTTCTTC.